This T cell receptor beta chain is from a study of identical twins. TCRdb used MiXCR to reprocess the 5' RACE reads, holding one entry per CDR3 protein. The sample carries 400,000 to 550,000 distinct CDR3 sequences, about 20% recorded once. This clonotype appeared a few times. Germline V gene sequence: CDR1 SGHRS, CDR2 YFSETQ. Germline trimming cut 4 bases from V and 5 bases from J; bases unmatched to any gene: 11. This CDR3 comprises 16 residues. These data are also associated with another study on T cells expressing NK-cell markers.

Sequenced sample: CD4+ T cells sorted from blood. The TCR originated in a woman younger than 35 in good health. V and J are TRBV5-1 and TRBJ2-3, with 9 bases aligning to TRBD2. CDR3 nucleotides: TGCGCCAGCAGCCCCGGCCTACTAGCGGGTAGAGATACGCAGTATTTT. Translated, it gives CASSPGLLAGRDTQYF.